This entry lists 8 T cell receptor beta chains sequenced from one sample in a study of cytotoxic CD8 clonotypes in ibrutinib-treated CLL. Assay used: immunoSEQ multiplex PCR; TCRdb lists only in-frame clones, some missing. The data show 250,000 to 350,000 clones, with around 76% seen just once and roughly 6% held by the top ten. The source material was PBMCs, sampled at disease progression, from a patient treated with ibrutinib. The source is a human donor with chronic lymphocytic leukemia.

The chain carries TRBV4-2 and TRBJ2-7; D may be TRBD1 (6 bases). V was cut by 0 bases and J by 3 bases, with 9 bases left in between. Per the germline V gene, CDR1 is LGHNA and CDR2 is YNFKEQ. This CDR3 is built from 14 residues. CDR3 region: CASSQEGHSYEQYF. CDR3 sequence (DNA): TGTGCCAGCAGCCAAGAGGGACACAGCTACGAGCAGTACTTC.

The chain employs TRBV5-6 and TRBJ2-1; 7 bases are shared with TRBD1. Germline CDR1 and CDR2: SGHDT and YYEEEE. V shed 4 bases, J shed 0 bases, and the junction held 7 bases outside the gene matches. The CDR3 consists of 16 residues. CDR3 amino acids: CASSKGQPRSYNEQFF. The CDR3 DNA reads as TGTGCCAGCAGCAAGGGACAGCCCCGCTCCTACAATGAGCAGTTCTTC.

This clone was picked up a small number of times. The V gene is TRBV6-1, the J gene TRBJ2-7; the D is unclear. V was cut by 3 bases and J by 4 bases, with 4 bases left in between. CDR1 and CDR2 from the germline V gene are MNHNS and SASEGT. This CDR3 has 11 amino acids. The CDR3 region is CASSDEYEQYF. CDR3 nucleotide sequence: TGTGCCAGCAGTGACGAATACGAGCAGTACTTC.

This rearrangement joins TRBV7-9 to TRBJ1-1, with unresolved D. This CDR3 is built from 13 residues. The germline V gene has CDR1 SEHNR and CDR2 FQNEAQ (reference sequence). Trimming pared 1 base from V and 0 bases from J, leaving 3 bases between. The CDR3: CASSLVLNTEAFF. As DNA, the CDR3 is TGTGCCAGCAGCTTAGTTCTGAACACTGAAGCTTTCTTT. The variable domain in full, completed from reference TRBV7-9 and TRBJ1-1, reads DTGVSQNPRHKITKRGQNVTFRCDPISEHNRLYWYRQTLGQGPEFLTYFQNEAQLEKSRLLSDRFSAERPKGSFSTLEIQRTEQGDSAMYLCASSLVLNTEAFFGQGTRLTVV.

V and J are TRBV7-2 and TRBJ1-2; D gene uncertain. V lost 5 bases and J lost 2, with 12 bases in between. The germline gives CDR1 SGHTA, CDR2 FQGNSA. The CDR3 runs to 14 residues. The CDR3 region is CASSPRAGNYGYTF. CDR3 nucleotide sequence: TGTGCCAGCAGCCCCCGGGCCGGGAACTATGGCTACACCTTC.

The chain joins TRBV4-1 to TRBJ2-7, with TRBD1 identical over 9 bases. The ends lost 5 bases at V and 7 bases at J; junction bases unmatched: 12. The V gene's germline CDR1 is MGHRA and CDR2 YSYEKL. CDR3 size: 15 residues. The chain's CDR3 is CASSSQGATSREQYF. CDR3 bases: TGCGCCAGCAGCTCACAGGGGGCGACTTCGAGAGAGCAGTACTTC.

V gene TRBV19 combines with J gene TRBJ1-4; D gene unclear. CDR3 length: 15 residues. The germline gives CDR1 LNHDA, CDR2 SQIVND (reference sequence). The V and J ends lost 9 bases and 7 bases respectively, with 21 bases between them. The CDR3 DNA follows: TGTGCCAGGGGAGGGATGCCCCGGTTATTTGAAAAACTGTTTTTT. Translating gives CARGGMPRLFEKLFF.

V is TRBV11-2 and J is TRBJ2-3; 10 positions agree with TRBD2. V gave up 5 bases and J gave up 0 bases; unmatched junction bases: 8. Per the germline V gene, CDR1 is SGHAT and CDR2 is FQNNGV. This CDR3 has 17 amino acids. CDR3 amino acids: CASSMRLTSGSTDTQYF. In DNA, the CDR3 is TGTGCCAGCAGCATGCGCCTGACTAGCGGGAGCACAGATACGCAGTATTTT. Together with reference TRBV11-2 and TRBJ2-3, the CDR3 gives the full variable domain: EAGVAQSPRYKIIEKRQSVAFWCNPISGHATLYWYQQILGQGPKLLIQFQNNGVVDDSQLPKDRFSAERLKGVDSTLKIQPAKLEDSAVYLCASSMRLTSGSTDTQYFGPGTRLTVL.